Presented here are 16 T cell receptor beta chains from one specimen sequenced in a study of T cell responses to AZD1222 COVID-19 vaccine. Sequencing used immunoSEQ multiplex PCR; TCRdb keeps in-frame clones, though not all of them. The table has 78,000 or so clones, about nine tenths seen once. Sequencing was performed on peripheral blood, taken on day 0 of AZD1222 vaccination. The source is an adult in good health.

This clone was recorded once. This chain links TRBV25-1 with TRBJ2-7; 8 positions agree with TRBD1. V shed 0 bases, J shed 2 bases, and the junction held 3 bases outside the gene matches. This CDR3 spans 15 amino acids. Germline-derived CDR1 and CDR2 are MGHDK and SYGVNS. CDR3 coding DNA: TGTGCCAGCAGTGAATATGGACAGGGAACCTACGAGCAGTACTTC. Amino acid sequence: CASSEYGQGTYEQYF.

The CDR3 nucleotides are TGTGCCAGCAGCCAAGCTGACAGGGGGGGTGAGCAGTACTTC. Amino acid sequence: CASSQADRGGEQYF. The chain joins TRBV3-1 (or the pseudogene TRBV3-2) to TRBJ2-7; the match to TRBD1 covers 9 bases. This CDR3 is 14 amino acids long. V lost 1 base, J lost 7 bases, and 5 bases stayed unmatched. In germline, CDR1 is LGHDT, CDR2 YNNKEL (reference sequence).

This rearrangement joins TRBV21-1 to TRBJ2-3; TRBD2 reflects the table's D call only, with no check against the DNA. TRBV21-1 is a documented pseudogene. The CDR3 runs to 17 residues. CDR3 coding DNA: TGTGCCAGCAGTAACGGTGGGAGCTCTTCCTTCACAGATACGCAGTATTTT. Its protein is CASSNGGSSSFTDTQYF.

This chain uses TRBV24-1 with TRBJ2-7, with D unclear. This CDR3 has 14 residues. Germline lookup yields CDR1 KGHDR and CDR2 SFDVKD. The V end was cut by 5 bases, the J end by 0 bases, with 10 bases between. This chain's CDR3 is CATSGRAYSYEQYF. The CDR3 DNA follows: TGTGCCACCAGTGGAAGAGCCTACTCCTACGAGCAGTACTTC.

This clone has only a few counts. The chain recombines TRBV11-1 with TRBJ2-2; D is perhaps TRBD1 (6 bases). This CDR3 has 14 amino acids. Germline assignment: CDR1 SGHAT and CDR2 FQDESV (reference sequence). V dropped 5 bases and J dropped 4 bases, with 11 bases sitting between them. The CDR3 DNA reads TGTGCCAGCAGCCCCCGGACAGCCACCGGGGAGCTGTTTTTT. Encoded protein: CASSPRTATGELFF.

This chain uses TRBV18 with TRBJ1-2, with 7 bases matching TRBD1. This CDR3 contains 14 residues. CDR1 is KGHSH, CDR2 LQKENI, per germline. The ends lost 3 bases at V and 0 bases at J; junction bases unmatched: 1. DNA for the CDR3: TGTGCCAGCTCACCGGGACAGTCTAACTATGGCTACACCTTC. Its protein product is CASSPGQSNYGYTF.

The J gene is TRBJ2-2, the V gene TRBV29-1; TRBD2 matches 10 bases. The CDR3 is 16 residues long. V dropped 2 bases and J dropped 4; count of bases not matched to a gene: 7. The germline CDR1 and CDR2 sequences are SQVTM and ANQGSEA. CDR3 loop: CSVELAGDRVTGELFF. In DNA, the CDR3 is TGCAGCGTTGAACTAGCGGGAGACAGGGTCACCGGGGAGCTGTTTTTT.

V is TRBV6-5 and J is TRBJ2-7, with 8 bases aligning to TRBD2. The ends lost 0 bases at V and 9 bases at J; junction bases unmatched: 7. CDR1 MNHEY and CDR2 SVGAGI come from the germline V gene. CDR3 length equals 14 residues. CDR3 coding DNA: TGTGCCAGCAGTTACTCGCGGGGGGCCCGGGGGCAGTACTTC. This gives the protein CASSYSRGARGQYF.

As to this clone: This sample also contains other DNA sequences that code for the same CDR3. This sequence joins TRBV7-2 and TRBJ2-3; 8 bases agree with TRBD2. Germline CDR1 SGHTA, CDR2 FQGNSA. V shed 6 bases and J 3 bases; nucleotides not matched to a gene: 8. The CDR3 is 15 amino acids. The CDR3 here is CASSSGRGRTDTQYF. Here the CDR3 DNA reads TGTGCCAGCAGTTCCGGGAGGGGGAGGACAGATACGCAGTATTTT.

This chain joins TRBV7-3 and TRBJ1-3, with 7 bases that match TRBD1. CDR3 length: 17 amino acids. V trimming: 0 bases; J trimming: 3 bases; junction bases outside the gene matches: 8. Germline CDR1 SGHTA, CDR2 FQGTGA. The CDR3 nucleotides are TGTGCCAGCAGCTTAACGCCGGGCAGGGGGTATGGAAACACCATATATTTT. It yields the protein CASSLTPGRGYGNTIYF.

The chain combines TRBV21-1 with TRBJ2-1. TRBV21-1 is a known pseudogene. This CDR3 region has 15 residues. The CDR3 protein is CASSNNAGRANEQFF. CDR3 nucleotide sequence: TGTGCCAGCAGCAATAACGCAGGGCGGGCCAATGAGCAGTTCTTC.

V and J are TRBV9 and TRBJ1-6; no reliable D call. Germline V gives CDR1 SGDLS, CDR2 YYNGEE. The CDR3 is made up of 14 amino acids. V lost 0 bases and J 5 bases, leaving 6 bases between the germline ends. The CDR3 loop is CASSVGNDNSPLHF. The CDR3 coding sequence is TGTGCCAGCAGCGTAGGGAATGATAATTCACCCCTCCACTTT.

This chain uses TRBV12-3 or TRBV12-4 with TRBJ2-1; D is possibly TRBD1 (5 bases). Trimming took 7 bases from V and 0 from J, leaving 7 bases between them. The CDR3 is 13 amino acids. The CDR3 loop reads CASTDSSYNEQFF. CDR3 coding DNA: TGTGCCAGCACTGACAGCTCCTACAATGAGCAGTTCTTC.

In nucleotides, the CDR3 is TGTGCCAGCCGGGGAGCCCTTATTACCTACGAGCAGTACTTC. Residues: CASRGALITYEQYF. This rearrangement joins TRBV28 to TRBJ2-7, with D possibly TRBD2 on 5 matching bases. Germline-derived CDR1 and CDR2 are MDHEN and SYDVKM. The CDR3 length is 14 residues. With 8 bases removed from V and 2 bases from J, the gap between germline ends came to 16 bases.

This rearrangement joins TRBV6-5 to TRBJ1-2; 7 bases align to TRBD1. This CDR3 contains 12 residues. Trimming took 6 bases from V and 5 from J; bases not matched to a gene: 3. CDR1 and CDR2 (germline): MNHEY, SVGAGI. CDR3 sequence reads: CASSTTGYGYTF. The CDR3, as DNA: TGTGCCAGCAGCACGACAGGGTATGGCTACACCTTC.

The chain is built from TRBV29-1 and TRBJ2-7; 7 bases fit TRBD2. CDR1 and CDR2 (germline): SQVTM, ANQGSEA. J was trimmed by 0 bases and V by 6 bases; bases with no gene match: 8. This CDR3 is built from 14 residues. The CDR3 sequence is CSVAGGTVSYEQYF. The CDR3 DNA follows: TGCAGCGTCGCCGGGGGGACGGTCTCCTACGAGCAGTACTTC.